This T cell receptor (beta chain) was retrieved from a study of Ad26.COV2.S vaccination and SARS-CoV-2 variants (dated by TCRdb to about 2021). Study-wide context: Vaccine-arm donors were drawn from COV1001, a multicentre, randomized, double-blind, placebo-controlled phase I-IIa trial of Ad26.COV2.S in healthy adults. Ad26.COV2.S was administered intramuscularly at a dose of 5x10^10 or 1x10^11 viral particles, either as one shot or as two shots given 56 days apart. TCRbeta repertoire sequencing served as the tool for gauging how specific and how broad the SARS-CoV-2-reactive T cell receptors were following Ad26.COV2.S vaccination. A total of 32 samples were included in the TCR-sequenced set, comprising roughly 19 Ad26.COV2.S vaccine recipients, 5 placebo recipients and 8 SARS-CoV-2 convalescent individuals. Trial participants were randomized into five groups of five, in which low-dose or high-dose Ad26.COV2.S was given once or twice, or placebo was given on both occasions. Investigators did not know the trial group allocation while performing experiments and assessing outcomes.

The immunoSEQ Assay was the method used to sequence TCRbeta CDR3 regions. After extraction, genomic DNA underwent amplification by bias-controlled multiplex PCR, followed by high-throughput sequencing. As for the authors' bioinformatics: To quantify the absolute abundance of every unique TCRbeta CDR3 region, sequences were collapsed and filtered. T cell fraction was estimated by normalizing TCRbeta template counts to usable DNA, with usable DNA measured through amplification of reference genes found in all nucleated cells. Repertoire TCRs were annotated as SARS-CoV-2-specific when V gene, CDR3 amino acid sequence and J gene were exactly matched to a known reactive TCR set. The reference SARS-CoV-2 TCR set was derived from MIRA and filtered for enrichment in COVID-19-positive ImmuneCODE repertoires, a step that removed public or cross-reactive TCRs. Based on the MIRA antigens, annotated TCRs were further analysed at the level of specific ORF or position within ORF. Breadth was defined as annotated unique rearrangements over total unique productive rearrangements; depth was the summed frequency of those rearrangements. TCR breadth was compared between groups using two-sided Wilcoxon rank-sum tests. TCRdb's version of the immuneACCESS table is confined to in-frame rearrangements and falls short of the full clone set. An unresolved V gene accounts for under half of the shortfall where checked; the remainder is of unknown origin. That table furnishes V, J and clone size, whereas the DNA furnished D and trimming. The sample includes around 400,000 clones, with about 88% observed a single time. The ten top clones hold 1.9% of the sample.

What the treatment or condition label conveys for this sample: approximately 18 received Ad26.COV2.S at low or high dose, single or two shots; about 5 received placebo; per-sample allocation not given. Repertoires of vaccine and placebo recipients were sequenced from samples collected on day 63 after the first injection. Between 29 July and 7 August 2020, Cohort 1b enrolled around 24 adults aged 18-55 years at one site in Boston, USA. Ad26.COV2.S was a replication-incompetent adenovirus type 26 vector expressing a prefusion-stabilized SARS-CoV-2 spike protein from the original Wuhan strain. For CDR1 and CDR2, the germline V gene lists MNHEY and SVGEGT. The CDR3, cysteine through phenylalanine, is 15 amino acids long. Kept here is only the CDR3 DNA, which spans 45 bases and is read in frame from base 1. V ends up 8 bases short and J 10 bases short, with an unmatched junction base count of 16. The paper as a whole reports these results and caveats: Compared with placebo recipients, Ad26.COV2.S recipients showed higher spike-specific TCR breadth (P = 0.0014). Substantial breadth of spike-specific CD8+ and CD4+ T cell responses was reported after vaccination. Comparing responses between vaccine doses or regimens was not something the study was powered to do. The authors noted that total T cell responses may have been underestimated by the TCR breadth and depth analyses. Non-spike TCR breadth was comparable between vaccine and placebo recipients, consistent with the vaccine containing only spike.

As to this clone: The clone's antigen remains unknown. There are no base qualities to consult, and no much larger clone falls within one base.

The TCR sequence derives from a person between 18 and 65 years old who received the Ad26.COV2.S COVID-19 vaccine or a placebo. The sample here was peripheral blood, taken in a trial of Ad26.COV2.S vaccine versus placebo. Here the chain combines TRBV6-2 or TRBV6-3 and TRBJ2-1; TRBD2 fits 8 bases in the junction. The nucleotide sequence reads as follows: TGTGCCAGCGGTCACTCCCCGGGGGGGCTGGAGGAGCAGTTCTTC. It specifies CASGHSPGGLEEQFF.